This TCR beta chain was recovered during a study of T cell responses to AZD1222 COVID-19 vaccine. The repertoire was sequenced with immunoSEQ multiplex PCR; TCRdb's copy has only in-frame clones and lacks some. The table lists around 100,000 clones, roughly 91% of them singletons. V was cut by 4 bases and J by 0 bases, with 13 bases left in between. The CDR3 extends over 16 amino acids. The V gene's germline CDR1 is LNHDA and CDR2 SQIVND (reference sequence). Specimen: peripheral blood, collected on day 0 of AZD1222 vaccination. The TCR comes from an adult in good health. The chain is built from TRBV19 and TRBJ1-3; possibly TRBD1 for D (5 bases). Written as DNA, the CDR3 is TGTGCCAGTAGTAAACATGGGACTCCCTCTGGAAACACCATATATTTT. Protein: CASSKHGTPSGNTIYF.